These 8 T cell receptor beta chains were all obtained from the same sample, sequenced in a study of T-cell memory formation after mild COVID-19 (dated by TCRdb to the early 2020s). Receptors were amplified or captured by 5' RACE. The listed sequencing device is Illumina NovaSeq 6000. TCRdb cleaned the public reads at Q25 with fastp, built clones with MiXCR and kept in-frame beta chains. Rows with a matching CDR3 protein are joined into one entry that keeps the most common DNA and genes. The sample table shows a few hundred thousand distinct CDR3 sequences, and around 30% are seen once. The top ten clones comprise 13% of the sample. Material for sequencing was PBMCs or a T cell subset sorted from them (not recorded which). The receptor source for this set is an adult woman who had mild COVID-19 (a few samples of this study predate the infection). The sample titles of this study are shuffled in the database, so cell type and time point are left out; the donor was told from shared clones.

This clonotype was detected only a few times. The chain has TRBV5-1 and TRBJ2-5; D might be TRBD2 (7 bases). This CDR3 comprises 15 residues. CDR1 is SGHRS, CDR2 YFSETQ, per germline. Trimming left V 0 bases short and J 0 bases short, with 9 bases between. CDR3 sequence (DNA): TGCGCCAGCAGCTTGGAGGGGGGGTACCAAGAGACCCAGTACTTC. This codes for CASSLEGGYQETQYF.

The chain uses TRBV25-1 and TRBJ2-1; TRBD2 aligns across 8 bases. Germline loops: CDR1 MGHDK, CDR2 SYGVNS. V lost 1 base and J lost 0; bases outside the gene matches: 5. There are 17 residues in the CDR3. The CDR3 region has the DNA TGTGCCAGCAGTGAATCTGAGCGGGAGTTCTCCTACAATGAGCAGTTCTTC. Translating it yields CASSESEREFSYNEQFF.

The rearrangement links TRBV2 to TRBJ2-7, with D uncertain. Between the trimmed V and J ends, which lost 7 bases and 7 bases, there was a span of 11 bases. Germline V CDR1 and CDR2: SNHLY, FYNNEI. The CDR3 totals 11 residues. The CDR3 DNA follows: TGTGCCAGCACCAAGTTTGGAGAGCAGTACTTC. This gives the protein CASTKFGEQYF.

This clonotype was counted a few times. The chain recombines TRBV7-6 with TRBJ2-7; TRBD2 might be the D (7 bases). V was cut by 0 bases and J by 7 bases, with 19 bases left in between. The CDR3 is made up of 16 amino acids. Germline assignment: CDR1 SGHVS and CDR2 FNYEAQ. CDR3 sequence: CASSLAGVGGAEEQYF. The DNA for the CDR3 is TGTGCCAGCAGCTTAGCGGGTGTTGGGGGGGCGGAAGAGCAGTACTTC.

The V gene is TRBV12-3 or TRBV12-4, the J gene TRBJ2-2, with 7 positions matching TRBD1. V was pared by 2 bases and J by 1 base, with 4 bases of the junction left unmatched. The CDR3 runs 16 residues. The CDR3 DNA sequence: TGTGCCAGCAGTTTAAAGTGGACAGGGAACACCGGGGAGCTGTTTTTT. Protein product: CASSLKWTGNTGELFF.

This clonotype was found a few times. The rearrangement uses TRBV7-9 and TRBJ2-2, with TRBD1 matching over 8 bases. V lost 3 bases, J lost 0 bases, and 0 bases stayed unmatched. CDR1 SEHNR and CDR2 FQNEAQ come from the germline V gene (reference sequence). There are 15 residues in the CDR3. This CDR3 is CASSLTGANTGELFF. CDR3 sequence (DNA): TGTGCCAGCAGCTTGACAGGGGCGAACACCGGGGAGCTGTTTTTT.

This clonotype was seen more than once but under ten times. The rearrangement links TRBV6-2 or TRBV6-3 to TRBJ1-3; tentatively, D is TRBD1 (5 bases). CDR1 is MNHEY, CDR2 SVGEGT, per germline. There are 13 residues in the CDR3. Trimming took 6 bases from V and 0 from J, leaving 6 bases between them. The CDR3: CASRRGSGNTIYF. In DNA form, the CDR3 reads TGTGCCAGCAGAAGGGGCTCTGGAAACACCATATATTTT.

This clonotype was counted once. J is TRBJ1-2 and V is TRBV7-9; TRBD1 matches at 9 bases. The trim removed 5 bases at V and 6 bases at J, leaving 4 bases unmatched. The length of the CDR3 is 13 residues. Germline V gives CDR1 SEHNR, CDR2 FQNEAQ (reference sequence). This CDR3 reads CASSRGQGDGYTF. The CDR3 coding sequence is TGTGCCAGCAGCCGGGGACAGGGAGATGGCTACACCTTC.